This T cell receptor beta chain comes out of a study of CD8 T cells in ankylosing spondylitis (dated by TCRdb to about 2017). A note on the overall study: The study profiled T cell receptor beta repertoires in healthy donors and ankylosing spondylitis patients to find disease-linked TCR variants. The full study cohort comprised approximately 23 ankylosing spondylitis patients and about 110 healthy donors. Peripheral blood samples were taken, and synovial fluid was additionally collected from ankylosing spondylitis patients. Beyond this particular receptor, the publication reports: The disease-linked clones had a CD8+ phenotype and were found at relatively low frequencies in peripheral blood. Some motif variants had previously been reported in the synovial fluid and blood of reactive arthritis patients, which suggests shared mechanisms of disease initiation. The disease-linked clones were reported as significantly enriched in matched synovial fluid samples from ankylosing spondylitis patients. A TCR beta motif of eight highly homologous amino acid variants appeared characteristic of blood from ankylosing spondylitis patients.

The sample was run on an Illumina HiSeq 2500. Quantitative 5'-RACE with molecular barcodes was used to prepare TCR beta libraries. In the original analysis: A new computational method based on a probabilistic model of VDJ rearrangement was used to identify disease-linked TCR variants. TCRdb trimmed public reads at Q25 via fastp, called clones via MiXCR and kept in-frame beta chains. Each entry is one CDR3 protein sequence, shown with its most common DNA and genes. TCRdb, rather than the study authors, made the V and J calls. For this sample there are roughly 130,000 distinct CDR3 sequences; roughly an eighth appear just once. The biggest ten clones account for about 2.7% of the sample. Details on this clonotype: Its antigen remains unidentified. Base qualities are missing; no much larger clone stands one base away.

Sequencing used blood, either unsorted or a sorted T cell fraction (not recorded which). The TCR sequence derives from a female donor with ankylosing spondylitis or in good health (not recorded which).

Here the CDR3 is given as CASSQVGMSYEQYF. The sequenced DNA is TGTGCCAGCAGCCAAGTGGGGATGAGTTACGAGCAGTACTTC. The chain is encoded by TRBV3-1 joined to TRBJ2-7; the D segment cannot be called with confidence. The CDR3, from cysteine to phenylalanine, totals 14 residues. Only the CDR3 portion is preserved as DNA: 42 bases, with reading frame beginning at the first base. V is cut by 1 base and J by 4 bases, and the space between the germline ends is 11 bases. In the germline V gene (reference sequence), CDR1 corresponds to LGHDT and CDR2 to YNNKEL.